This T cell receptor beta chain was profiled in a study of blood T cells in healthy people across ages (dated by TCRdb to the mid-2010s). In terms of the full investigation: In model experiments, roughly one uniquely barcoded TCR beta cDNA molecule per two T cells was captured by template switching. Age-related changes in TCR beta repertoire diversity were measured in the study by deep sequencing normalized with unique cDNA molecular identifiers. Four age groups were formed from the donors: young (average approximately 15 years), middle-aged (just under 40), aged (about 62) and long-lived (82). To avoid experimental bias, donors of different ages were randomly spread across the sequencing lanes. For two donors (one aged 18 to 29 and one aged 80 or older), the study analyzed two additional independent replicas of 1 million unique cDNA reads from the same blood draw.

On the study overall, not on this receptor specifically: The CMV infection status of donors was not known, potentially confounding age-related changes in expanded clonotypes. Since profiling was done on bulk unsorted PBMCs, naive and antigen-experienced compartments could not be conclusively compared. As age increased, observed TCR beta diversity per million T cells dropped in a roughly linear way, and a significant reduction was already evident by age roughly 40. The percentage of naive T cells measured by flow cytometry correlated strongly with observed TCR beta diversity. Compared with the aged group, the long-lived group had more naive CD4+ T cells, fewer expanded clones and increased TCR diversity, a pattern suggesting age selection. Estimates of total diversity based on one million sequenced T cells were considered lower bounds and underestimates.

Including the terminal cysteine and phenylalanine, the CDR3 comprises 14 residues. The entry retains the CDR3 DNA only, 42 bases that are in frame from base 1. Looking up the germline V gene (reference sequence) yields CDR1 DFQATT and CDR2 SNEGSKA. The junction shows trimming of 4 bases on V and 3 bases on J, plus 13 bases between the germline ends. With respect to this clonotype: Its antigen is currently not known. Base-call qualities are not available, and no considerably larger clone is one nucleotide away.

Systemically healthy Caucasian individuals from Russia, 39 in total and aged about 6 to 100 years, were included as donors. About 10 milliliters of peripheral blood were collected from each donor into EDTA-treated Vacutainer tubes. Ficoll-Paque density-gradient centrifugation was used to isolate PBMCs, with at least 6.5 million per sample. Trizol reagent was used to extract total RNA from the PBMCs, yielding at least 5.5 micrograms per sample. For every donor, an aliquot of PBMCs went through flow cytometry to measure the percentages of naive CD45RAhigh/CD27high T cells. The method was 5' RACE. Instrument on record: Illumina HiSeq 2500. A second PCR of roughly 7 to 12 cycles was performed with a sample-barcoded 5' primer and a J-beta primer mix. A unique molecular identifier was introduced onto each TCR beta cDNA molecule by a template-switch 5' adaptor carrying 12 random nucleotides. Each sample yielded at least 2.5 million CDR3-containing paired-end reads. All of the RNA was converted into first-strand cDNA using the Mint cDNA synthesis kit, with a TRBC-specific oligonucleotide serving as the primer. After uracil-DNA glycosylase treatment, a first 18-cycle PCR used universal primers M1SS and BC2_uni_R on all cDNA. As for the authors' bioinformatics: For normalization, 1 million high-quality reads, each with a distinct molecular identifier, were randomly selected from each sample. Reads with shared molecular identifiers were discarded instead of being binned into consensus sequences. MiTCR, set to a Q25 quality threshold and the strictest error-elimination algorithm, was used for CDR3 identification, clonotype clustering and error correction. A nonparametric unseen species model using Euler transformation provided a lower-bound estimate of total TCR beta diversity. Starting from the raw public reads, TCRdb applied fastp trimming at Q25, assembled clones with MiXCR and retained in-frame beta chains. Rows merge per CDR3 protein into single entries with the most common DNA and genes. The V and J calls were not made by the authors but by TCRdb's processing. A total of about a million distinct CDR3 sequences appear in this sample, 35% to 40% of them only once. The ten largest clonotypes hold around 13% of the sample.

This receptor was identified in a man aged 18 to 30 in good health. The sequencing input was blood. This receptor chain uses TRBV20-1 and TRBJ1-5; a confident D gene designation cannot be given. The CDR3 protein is CSAKLEDNNQPQHF. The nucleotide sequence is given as TGCAGTGCTAAGCTGGAGGATAACAATCAGCCCCAGCATTTT.